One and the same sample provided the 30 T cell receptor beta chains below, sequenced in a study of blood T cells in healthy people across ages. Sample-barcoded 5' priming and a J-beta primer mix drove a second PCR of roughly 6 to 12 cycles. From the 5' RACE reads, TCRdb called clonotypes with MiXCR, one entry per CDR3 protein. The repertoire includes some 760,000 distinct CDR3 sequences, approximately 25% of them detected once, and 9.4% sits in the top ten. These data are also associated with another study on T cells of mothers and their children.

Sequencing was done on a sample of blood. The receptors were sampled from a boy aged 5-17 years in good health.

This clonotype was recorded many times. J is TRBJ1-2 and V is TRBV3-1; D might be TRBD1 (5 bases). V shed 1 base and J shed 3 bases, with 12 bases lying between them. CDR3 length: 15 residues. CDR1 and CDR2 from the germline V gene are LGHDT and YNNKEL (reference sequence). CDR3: CASSQGSGTYYGYTF. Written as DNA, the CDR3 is TGTGCCAGCAGCCAAGGGTCCGGGACCTACTATGGCTACACCTTC.

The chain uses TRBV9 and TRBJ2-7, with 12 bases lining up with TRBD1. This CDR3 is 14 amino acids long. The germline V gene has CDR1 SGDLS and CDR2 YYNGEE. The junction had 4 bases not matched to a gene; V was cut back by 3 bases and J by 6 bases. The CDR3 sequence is CASSEGDRGLEQYF. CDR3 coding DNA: TGTGCCAGCAGCGAGGGGGACAGGGGGCTCGAGCAGTACTTC.

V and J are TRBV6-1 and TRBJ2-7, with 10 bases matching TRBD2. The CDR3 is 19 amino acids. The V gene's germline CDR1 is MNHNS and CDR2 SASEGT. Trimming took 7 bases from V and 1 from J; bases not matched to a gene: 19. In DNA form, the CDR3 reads TGTGCCAGCACTCCGAAAGTAGTAGCGGGGGGCCTGATTTCCTACGAGCAGTACTTC. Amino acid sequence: CASTPKVVAGGLISYEQYF.

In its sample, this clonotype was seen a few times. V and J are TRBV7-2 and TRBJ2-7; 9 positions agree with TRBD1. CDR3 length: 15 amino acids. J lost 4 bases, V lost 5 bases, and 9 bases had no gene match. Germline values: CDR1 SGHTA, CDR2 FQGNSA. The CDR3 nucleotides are TGTGCCAGCAGCATCTACAGGGGGCCTTTTTACGAGCAGTACTTC. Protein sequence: CASSIYRGPFYEQYF.

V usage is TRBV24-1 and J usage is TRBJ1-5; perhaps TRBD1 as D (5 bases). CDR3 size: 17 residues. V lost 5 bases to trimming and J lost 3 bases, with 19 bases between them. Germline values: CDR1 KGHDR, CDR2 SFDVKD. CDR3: CATSGLGRALPNQPQHF. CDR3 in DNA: TGTGCCACCAGTGGCTTGGGCAGGGCCCTTCCCAATCAGCCCCAGCATTTT.

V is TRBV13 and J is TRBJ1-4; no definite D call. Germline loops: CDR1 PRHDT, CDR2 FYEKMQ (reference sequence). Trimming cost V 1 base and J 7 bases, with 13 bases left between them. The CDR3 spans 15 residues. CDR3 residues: CASSLAAHRGEKLFF. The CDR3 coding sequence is TGTGCCAGCAGCTTAGCGGCTCATCGGGGTGAAAAACTGTTTTTT.

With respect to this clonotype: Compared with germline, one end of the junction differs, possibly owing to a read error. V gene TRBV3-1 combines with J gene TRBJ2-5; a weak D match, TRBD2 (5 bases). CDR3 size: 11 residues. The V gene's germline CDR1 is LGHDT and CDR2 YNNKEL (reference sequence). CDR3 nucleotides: TGTGCCAGCAGCCAAACGGGGTTGAAGTTCTTC. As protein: CASSQTGLKFF.

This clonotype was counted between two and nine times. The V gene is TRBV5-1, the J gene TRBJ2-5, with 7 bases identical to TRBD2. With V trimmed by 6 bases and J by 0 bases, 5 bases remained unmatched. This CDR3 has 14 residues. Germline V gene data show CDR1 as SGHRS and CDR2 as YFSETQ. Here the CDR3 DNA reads TGCGCCAGCAAAGAGACTAGCAACCAAGAGACCCAGTACTTC. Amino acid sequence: CASKETSNQETQYF.

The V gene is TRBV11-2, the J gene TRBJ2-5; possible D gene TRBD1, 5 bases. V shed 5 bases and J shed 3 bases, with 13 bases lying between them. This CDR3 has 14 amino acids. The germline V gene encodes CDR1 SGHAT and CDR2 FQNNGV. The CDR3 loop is CASSPWGGEETQYF. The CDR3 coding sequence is TGTGCCAGCAGCCCCTGGGGCGGAGAAGAGACCCAGTACTTC.

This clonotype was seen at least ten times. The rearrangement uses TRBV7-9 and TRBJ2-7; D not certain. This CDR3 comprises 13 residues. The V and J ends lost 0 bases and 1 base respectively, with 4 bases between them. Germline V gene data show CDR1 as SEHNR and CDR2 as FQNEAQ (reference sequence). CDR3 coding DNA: TGTGCCAGCAGCTTAGCCCTTTCCTACGAGCAGTACTTC. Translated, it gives CASSLALSYEQYF.

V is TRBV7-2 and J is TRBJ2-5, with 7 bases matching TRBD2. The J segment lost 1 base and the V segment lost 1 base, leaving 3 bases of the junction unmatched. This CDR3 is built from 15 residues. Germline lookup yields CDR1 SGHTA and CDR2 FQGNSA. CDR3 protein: CASSLESSGQETQYF. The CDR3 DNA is TGTGCCAGCAGCTTAGAGTCTAGCGGCCAAGAGACCCAGTACTTC.

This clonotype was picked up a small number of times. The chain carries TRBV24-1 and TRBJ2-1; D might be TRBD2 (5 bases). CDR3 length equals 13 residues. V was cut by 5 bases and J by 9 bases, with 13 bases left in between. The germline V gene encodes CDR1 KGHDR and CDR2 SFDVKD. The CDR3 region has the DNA TGTGCCACCAGTGGGTCTAGCAACCTTGAGCAGTTCTTC. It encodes CATSGSSNLEQFF.

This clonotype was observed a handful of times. Here the CDR3 reads CASSPRTGNPITDTQYF. As DNA, the CDR3 is TGTGCCAGCAGCCCCCGCACAGGAAATCCCATCACAGATACGCAGTATTTT. The V call is TRBV11-2, the J call TRBJ2-3; TRBD1 might be the D (5 bases). The length of the CDR3 is 17 residues. Deletions cut 5 bases from V and 2 bases from J, with 20 bases between. The germline V gene has CDR1 SGHAT and CDR2 FQNNGV. Full variable domain (rest looked up from reference TRBV11-2 and TRBJ2-3): EAGVAQSPRYKIIEKRQSVAFWCNPISGHATLYWYQQILGQGPKLLIQFQNNGVVDDSQLPKDRFSAERLKGVDSTLKIQPAKLEDSAVYLCASSPRTGNPITDTQYFGPGTRLTVL.

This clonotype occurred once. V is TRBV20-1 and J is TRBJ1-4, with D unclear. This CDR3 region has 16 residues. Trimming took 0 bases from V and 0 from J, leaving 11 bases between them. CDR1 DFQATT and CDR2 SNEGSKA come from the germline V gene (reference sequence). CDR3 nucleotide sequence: TGCAGTGCTAGAGACCCCGACAAGGCAACTAATGAAAAACTGTTTTTT. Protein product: CSARDPDKATNEKLFF.

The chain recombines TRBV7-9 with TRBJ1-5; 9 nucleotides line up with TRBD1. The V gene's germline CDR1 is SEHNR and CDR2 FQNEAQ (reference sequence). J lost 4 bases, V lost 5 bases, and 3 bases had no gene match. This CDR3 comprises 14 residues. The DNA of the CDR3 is TGTGCCAGCAGCGACGGACAGGGGAATCAGCCCCAGCATTTT. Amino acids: CASSDGQGNQPQHF. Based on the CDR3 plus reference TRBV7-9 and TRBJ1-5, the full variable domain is DTGVSQNPRHKITKRGQNVTFRCDPISEHNRLYWYRQTLGQGPEFLTYFQNEAQLEKSRLLSDRFSAERPKGSFSTLEIQRTEQGDSAMYLCASSDGQGNQPQHFGDGTRLSIL.

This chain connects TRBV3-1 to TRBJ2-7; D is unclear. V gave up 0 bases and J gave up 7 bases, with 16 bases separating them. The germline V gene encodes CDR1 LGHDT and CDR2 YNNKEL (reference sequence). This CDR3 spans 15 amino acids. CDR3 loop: CASSQDEGRPQEQYF. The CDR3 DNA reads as TGTGCCAGCAGCCAAGATGAAGGACGGCCTCAAGAGCAGTACTTC.

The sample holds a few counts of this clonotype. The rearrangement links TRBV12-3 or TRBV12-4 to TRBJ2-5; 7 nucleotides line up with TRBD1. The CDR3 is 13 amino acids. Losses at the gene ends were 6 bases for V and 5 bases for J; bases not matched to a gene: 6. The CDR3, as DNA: TGTGCCAGCAGGCCAACAGGGGCGGAGACCCAGTACTTC. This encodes CASRPTGAETQYF.

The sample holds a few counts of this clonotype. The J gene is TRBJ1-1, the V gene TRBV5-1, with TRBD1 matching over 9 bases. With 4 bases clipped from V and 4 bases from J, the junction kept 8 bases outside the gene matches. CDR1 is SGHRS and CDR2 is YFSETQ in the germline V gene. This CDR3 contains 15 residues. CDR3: CASSTTGQGSTEAFF. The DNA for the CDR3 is TGCGCCAGCAGCACCACCGGACAGGGGAGCACTGAAGCTTTCTTT. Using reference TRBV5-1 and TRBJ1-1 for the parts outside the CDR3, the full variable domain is KAGVTQTPRYLIKTRGQQVTLSCSPISGHRSVSWYQQTPGQGLQFLFEYFSETQRNKGNFPGRFSGRQFSNSRSEMNVSTLELGDSALYLCASSTTGQGSTEAFFGQGTRLTVV.

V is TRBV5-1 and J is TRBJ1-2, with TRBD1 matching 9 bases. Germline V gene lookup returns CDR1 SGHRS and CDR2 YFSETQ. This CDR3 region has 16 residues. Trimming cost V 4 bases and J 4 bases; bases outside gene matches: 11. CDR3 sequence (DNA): TGCGCCAGCAGCGGCAAGACAGGGGGTAATGCCTATGGCTACACCTTC. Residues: CASSGKTGGNAYGYTF.

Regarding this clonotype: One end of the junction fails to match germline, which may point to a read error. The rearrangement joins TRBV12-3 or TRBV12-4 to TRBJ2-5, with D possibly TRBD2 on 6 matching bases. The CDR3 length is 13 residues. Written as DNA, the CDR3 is TGTGCCAACAGTTTAGCGGACCAGGAGACCCAGTACTTC. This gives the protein CANSLADQETQYF.

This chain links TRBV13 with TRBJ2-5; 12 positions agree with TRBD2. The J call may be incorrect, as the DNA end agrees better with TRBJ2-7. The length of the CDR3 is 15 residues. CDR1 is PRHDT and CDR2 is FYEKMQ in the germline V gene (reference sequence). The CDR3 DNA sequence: TGTGCCAGCAGCTTCGCTAGCGGGGGGGCGGCCGAGCAGTACTTC. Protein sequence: CASSFASGGAAEQYF.

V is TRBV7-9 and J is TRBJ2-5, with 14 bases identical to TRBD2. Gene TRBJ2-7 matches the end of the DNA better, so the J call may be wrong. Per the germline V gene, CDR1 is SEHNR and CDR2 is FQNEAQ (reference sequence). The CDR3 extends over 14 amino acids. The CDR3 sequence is CASSGGTSGSEQYF. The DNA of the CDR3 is TGTGCCAGCAGCGGAGGGACTAGCGGGAGCGAGCAGTACTTC.

CDR3: CASSFPLTGDEAFF. DNA of the CDR3: TGTGCCAGCAGTTTCCCCCTAACAGGGGATGAAGCTTTCTTT. This chain uses TRBV28 with TRBJ1-1; 7 bases map to TRBD1. Germline CDR1 and CDR2: MDHEN and SYDVKM. The length of the CDR3 is 14 residues. The V gene end was trimmed by 3 bases and the J gene end by 7 bases; junction bases not matched to a gene: 8.

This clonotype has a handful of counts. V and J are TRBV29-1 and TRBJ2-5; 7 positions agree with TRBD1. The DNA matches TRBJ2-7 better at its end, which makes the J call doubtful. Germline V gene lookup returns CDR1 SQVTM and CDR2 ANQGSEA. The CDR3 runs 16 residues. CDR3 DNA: TGCAGCGTCTCCCTCCTCGTGACAGGGCACTCCTACGAGCAGTACTTC. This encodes CSVSLLVTGHSYEQYF.

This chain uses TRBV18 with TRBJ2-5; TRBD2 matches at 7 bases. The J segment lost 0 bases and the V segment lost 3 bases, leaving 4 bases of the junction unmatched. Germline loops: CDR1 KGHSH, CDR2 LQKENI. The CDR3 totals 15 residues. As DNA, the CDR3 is TGTGCCAGCTCACCCTCCCTAGCGGACCAAGAGACCCAGTACTTC. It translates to CASSPSLADQETQYF.

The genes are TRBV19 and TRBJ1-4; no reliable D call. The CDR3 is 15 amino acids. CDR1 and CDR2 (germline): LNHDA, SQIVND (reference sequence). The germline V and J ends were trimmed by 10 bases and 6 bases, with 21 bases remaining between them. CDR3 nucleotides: TGTGCCAACATTTTCCGCCGGCCGAAAGATGAAAAACTGTTTTTT. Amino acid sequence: CANIFRRPKDEKLFF.

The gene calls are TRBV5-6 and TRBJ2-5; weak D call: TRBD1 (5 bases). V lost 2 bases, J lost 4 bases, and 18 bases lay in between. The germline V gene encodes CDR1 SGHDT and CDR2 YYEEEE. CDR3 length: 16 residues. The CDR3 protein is CASSFAPTTGGETQYF. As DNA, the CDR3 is TGTGCCAGCAGCTTCGCCCCAACAACAGGCGGAGAGACCCAGTACTTC.

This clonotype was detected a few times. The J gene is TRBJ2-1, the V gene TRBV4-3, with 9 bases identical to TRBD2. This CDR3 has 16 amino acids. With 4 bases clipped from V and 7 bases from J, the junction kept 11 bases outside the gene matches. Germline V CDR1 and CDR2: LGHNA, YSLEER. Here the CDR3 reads CASSRDSGGSRNEQFF. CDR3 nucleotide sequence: TGCGCCAGCAGCCGAGATAGCGGGGGTTCAAGAAATGAGCAGTTCTTC.

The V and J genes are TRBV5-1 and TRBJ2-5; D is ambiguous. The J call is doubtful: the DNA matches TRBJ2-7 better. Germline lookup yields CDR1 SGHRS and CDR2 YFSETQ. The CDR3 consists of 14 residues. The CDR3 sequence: CASSLDLTANEQYF. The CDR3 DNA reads TGCGCCAGCAGCTTGGACCTAACCGCCAACGAGCAGTACTTC.

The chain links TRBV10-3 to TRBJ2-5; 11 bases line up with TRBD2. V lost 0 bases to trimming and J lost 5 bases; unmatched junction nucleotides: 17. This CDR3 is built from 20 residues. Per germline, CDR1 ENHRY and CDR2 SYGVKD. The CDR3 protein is CAISESILSGGAPSLETQYF. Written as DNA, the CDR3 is TGTGCCATCAGTGAGTCGATTCTTAGCGGGGGGGCCCCTTCACTGGAGACCCAGTACTTC.